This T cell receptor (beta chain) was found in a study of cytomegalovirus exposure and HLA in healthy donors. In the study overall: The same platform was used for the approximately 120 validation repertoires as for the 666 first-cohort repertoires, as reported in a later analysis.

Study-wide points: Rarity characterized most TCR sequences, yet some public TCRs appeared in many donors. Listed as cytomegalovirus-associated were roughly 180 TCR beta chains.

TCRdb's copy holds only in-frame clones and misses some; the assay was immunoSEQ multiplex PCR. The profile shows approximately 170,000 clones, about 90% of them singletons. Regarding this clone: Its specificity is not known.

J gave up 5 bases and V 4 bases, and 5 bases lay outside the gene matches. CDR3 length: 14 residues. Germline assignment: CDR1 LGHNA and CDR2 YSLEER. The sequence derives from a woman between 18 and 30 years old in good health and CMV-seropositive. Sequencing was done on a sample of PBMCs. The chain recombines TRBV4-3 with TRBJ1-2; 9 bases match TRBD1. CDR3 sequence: CASSPGTGSYGYTF. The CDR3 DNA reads TGCGCCAGCAGCCCCGGGACAGGGTCTTATGGCTACACCTTC.